A selection of T cell receptor beta chains follows, all from one sample in a study of early T cells in non-severe SARS-CoV-2 infection. One entry per CDR3 protein, called by TCRdb with MiXCR from the 5' RACE reads. The sample includes tens of thousands of distinct CDR3 sequences, 10% to 15% of them seen just once. Sequenced sample: whole blood. These receptors were collected from an adult who was a healthcare worker with PCR-confirmed SARS-CoV-2 infection or an uninfected control (not recorded which). Both conserved end residues are part of each CDR3. The D gene is left open where the match is weak. A row's size may be missing; if present it is once, few, many or a size class.

clone size | J gene | V gene | D gene | CDR3 DNA | CDR3 protein
. | TRBJ2-3 | TRBV10-3 | TRBD2 | TGTGCCTCCTCCGGGACTAGCGGGGCTTCTAGCACAGATACGCAGTATTTT | CASSGTSGASSTDTQYF
few | TRBJ2-1 | TRBV12-3/TRBV12-4 | . | TGTGCCAGCAGCGCCGGCCATCGTGAGCAGTTCTTC | CASSAGHREQFF
few | TRBJ1-5 | TRBV12-5 | . | TGTGCTAGTGGTTTAGGTCAGCCCCAGCATTTT | CASGLGQPQHF
many | TRBJ1-2 | TRBV5-1 | . | TGCGCCAGCAGCAGGGGACCTAACTATGGCTACACCTTC | CASSRGPNYGYTF
. | TRBJ2-5 | TRBV7-6 | . | TGTGCCAGCAGCGGTGGGTCGACTGGAGAGACCCAGTACTTC | CASSGGSTGETQYF
few | TRBJ2-5 | TRBV6-5 | . | TGTGCCAGCACTTCAAGGGGAACTGAAGAGACCCAGTACTTC | CASTSRGTEETQYF
many | TRBJ1-2 | TRBV27 | . | TGTGCCAGCAGCCGTTCGTCAGGGGTCTATGGCTACACCTTC | CASSRSSGVYGYTF
. | TRBJ2-1 | TRBV10-3 | TRBD2 | TGTGCCATCAGTGAGTTGGCGACTAGCGGGGGGCGAGGCAATGAGCAGTTCTTC | CAISELATSGGRGNEQFF
. | TRBJ2-7 | TRBV29-1 | . | TGCAGCGTGATACCAGGGCCCCACGCCTACGAGCAGTACTTC | CSVIPGPHAYEQYF
few | TRBJ2-1 | TRBV18 | TRBD2 | TGTGCCAGCTCACAACTAGCGGGGGGTTCCTACAATGAGCAGTTCTTC | CASSQLAGGSYNEQFF
few | TRBJ1-5 | TRBV7-9 | . | . | CASSFGGGNQPRHF
many | TRBJ2-1 | TRBV18 | . | TGTGCCAGCTCACTCGTAAATGAGCAGTTCTTC | CASSLVNEQFF
few | TRBJ2-7 | TRBV7-9 | . | TGTGCCAGCAGCTCTTTCACTGGGCAGCACTACGAGCAGTACTTC | CASSSFTGQHYEQYF
many | TRBJ2-3 | TRBV19 | TRBD1 | TGTGCCAGTAGTACCGACAGGGTGGTTCGTACGCAGTATTTT | CASSTDRVVRTQYF
few | TRBJ2-1 | TRBV7-6 | . | TGTGCCAGCAGCCCAAAGGGGGTCCCAGGCAATGAGCAGTTCTTC | CASSPKGVPGNEQFF
many | TRBJ2-1 | TRBV11-2 | . | TGTGCCAGCAGTCCAGACTTTTCATCCTACAATGAGCAGTTCTTC | CASSPDFSSYNEQFF
many | TRBJ1-5 | TRBV20-1 | . | TGCAGTGCTAGAGATTCGCAGGCCGCGGGGCTTAATCAGCCCCAGCATTTT | CSARDSQAAGLNQPQHF
many | TRBJ1-1 | TRBV7-9 | . | TGTGCCAGCAGCTTCGAAGAAACGAGGGCTTTCTTT | CASSFEETRAFF
few | TRBJ1-3 | TRBV7-2 | . | TGTGCCAGCACCTCCCAACGGGACACCATATATTTT | CASTSQRDTIYF
. | TRBJ2-7 | TRBV11-3 | . | TGTGGCAGCAGCTCCGAGACAGAGTCCTACGAGCAGTACTTC | CGSSSETESYEQYF
. | TRBJ1-5 | TRBV6-2/TRBV6-3 | . | TGTGCCAGCAGTTACAACATTGGGTGGAACCAGCCCCAGCATTTT | CASSYNIGWNQPQHF
few | TRBJ1-5 | TRBV6-6 | . | TGTGCCAGCAGTCCGAGGGATCAGCCCCAGCATTTT | CASSPRDQPQHF
many | TRBJ2-2 | TRBV18 | . | TGTGCCAGCTCACCCCCCACCGGGGAGCTGTTTTTT | CASSPPTGELFF
. | TRBJ2-5 | TRBV28 | . | TGTGCCAGCAGTTTGGTCGGGGCAAAAAGGGAGACCCAGTACTTC | CASSLVGAKRETQYF
few | TRBJ2-3 | TRBV6-5 | . | TGTGCCAGCAAGGATGAGGTTGGTACGCAGTATTTT | CASKDEVGTQYF
. | TRBJ2-1 | TRBV6-6 | . | TGTGCCAGCAGTTACGGTCCGGCTAGATCGGGCTCCTACAATGAGCAGTTCTTC | CASSYGPARSGSYNEQFF
. | TRBJ1-1 | TRBV20-1 | . | TGCAGTGCTAGAGTGGGGGAAACTGAAGCTTTCTTT | CSARVGETEAFF
many | TRBJ2-3 | TRBV29-1 | TRBD1 | TGCAGCGTTGATCCGCGTACAGGGGGTATGAAGGATACGCAGTATTTT | CSVDPRTGGMKDTQYF
. | TRBJ1-1 | TRBV24-1 | . | TGTGCCACCAGACTAAGGGAGGACACTGAAGCTTTCTTT | CATRLREDTEAFF
many | TRBJ2-6 | TRBV6-1 | TRBD1 | TGTGCCAGCAGCCCGGGACAGGGGGAAGCTGGGGCCAACGTCCTGACTTTC | CASSPGQGEAGANVLTF
few | TRBJ1-6 | TRBV12-5 | . | TGTGCTAGTGGCCCTGGGGTAGCCTATAATTCACCCCTCCACTTT | CASGPGVAYNSPLHF
. | TRBJ2-7 | TRBV12-3/TRBV12-4 | . | TGTGCCAGCAGTTTAGGGATCTACGAGCAGTACTTC | CASSLGIYEQYF
many | TRBJ1-5 | TRBV2 | TRBD1 | TGTGCCAGCAGGGACGACAGGGCCGGTCAGCCCCAGCATTTT | CASRDDRAGQPQHF
. | TRBJ1-1 | TRBV18 | TRBD1 | TGTGCCAGCTCGCGTGACAGGGCCGGGGACACTGAAGCTTTCTTT | CASSRDRAGDTEAFF
few | TRBJ2-7 | TRBV13 | . | TGTGCCAGCAGCTTAATCGGGCAGCGTTGGTACGAGCAGTACTTC | CASSLIGQRWYEQYF
few | TRBJ1-1 | TRBV4-3 | . | TGCGCCAGCAGCCAAGGTCACGGGGGTGTTGTTGAAGCTTTCTTT | CASSQGHGGVVEAFF
. | TRBJ2-3 | TRBV11-2 | TRBD2 | TGTGCCAGCAGCTTAGCCCCAAGCGGGGGGGCAATGAGGCAGTATTTT | CASSLAPSGGAMRQYF
few | TRBJ2-3 | TRBV11-2 | . | TGTGCCAGCAGCTTGCCAGACAAGGCTGCAGATACGCAGTATTTT | CASSLPDKAADTQYF
few | TRBJ2-5 | TRBV9 | . | TGTGCCAGCAGCGTAGAGGGGAACCCAGAGGAGACCCAGTACTTC | CASSVEGNPEETQYF
few | TRBJ1-2 | TRBV11-2 | . | TGTGCCAGCAGCTTAGGACAGCAGTCTTATGGCTACACCTTC | CASSLGQQSYGYTF
many | TRBJ2-1 | TRBV7-9 | . | TGTGCCAGCAGCTTAGCCCGAAGGCTAGCCCTCGTGAATGAGCAGTTCTTC | CASSLARRLALVNEQFF
few | TRBJ1-6 | TRBV29-1 | . | TGCAGCGTTTCCGGGGGACCTAATTCACCCCTCCACTTT | CSVSGGPNSPLHF
many | TRBJ2-7 | TRBV6-5 | . | TGTGCCAGCAGTTACACAGTCGGCCCTGGTGAGCAGTACTTC | CASSYTVGPGEQYF
few | TRBJ2-2 | TRBV12-3/TRBV12-4 | . | TGTGCCAGCAGTTTCACAGCGGCCGAGGTAGAGCTGTTTTTT | CASSFTAAEVELFF
. | TRBJ2-7 | TRBV12-3/TRBV12-4 | . | TGTGCCAGCAGTTTAACCCAGGTCTACGAGCAGTACTTC | CASSLTQVYEQYF
once | TRBJ1-2 | TRBV18 | . | TGTGCCAGCTCACCATCGGGTCTAAACTATGGCTACACCTTC | CASSPSGLNYGYTF
. | TRBJ2-5 | TRBV15 | TRBD2 | TGTGCCACCAGCCGTTCCGGGGGGGGTAGAGTTTGGCAAGAGACCCAGTACTTC | CATSRSGGGRVWQETQYF
few | TRBJ2-5 | TRBV20-1 | . | TGCAGTGCTCCTAGCTCAGGGACCCCCGAGACCCAGTACTTC | CSAPSSGTPETQYF
. | TRBJ2-7 | TRBV4-3 | . | TGCGCCAGCAGCCAAGCTCCAGTTTTCTACGAGCAGTACTTC | CASSQAPVFYEQYF
few | TRBJ2-2 | TRBV7-9 | TRBD2 | TGTGCCAGCAGCGCAACTAGCGGGACGAACACCGGGGAGCTGTTTTTT | CASSATSGTNTGELFF
few | TRBJ1-1 | TRBV6-1 | TRBD1 | TGTGCCAGCATGGGGGGTGACAGGGGACACACTGAAGCTTTCTTT | CASMGGDRGHTEAFF
many | TRBJ2-7 | TRBV11-2 | . | TGTGCCAGCAGCTTAGCTCTTCCCCACGACACGGCCTACGAGCAGTACTTC | CASSLALPHDTAYEQYF
many | TRBJ2-1 | TRBV29-1 | . | TGCAGCGCTAAGACCGACTACAATGAGCAGTTCTTC | CSAKTDYNEQFF
many | TRBJ1-2 | TRBV30 | . | TGTGCTCGGGGAGGGACTAACTATGGCTACACCTTC | CARGGTNYGYTF
. | TRBJ1-1 | TRBV12-3/TRBV12-4 | . | TGTGCCAGCAGTCTCGTCGGGGGGGACACTGAAGCTTTCTTT | CASSLVGGDTEAFF
. | TRBJ2-6 | TRBV7-3 | . | TGTGCCAGCAGCTTAACGCCTCAGGGAATAAGCTCTGGGGCCAACGTCCTGACTTTC | CASSLTPQGISSGANVLTF
many | TRBJ2-5 | TRBV6-2/TRBV6-3 | . | TGTGCCAGCAAGAGGGACAACCAAGAGACCCAGTACTTC | CASKRDNQETQYF
many | TRBJ1-1 | TRBV30 | . | TGTGCCTGGACCTCCGGGAGGGGTCAATCGAAGGCTTTCTTT | CAWTSGRGQSKAFF
few | TRBJ2-7 | TRBV27 | . | TGTGCCAGCAGTACATCGACTACCCTCTACGAGCAGTACTTC | CASSTSTTLYEQYF